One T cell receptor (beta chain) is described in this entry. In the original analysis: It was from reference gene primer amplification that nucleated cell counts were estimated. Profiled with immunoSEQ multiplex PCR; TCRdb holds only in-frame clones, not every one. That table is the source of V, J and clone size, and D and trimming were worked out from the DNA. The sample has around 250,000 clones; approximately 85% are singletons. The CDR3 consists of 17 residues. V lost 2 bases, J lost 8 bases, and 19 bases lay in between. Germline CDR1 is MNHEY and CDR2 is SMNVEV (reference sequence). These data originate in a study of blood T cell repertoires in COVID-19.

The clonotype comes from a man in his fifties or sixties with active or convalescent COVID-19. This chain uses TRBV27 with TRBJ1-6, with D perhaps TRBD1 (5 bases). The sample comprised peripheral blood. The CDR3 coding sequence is TGTGCCAGCAGTTTAACCCTACGGGGGTGGGCATATTCACCCCTCCACTTT. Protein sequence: CASSLTLRGWAYSPLHF.